The following is a T cell receptor beta chain sequence with its context. As processed by the authors: The authors estimated nucleated cell counts from reference gene primer amplification. TCRdb's copy holds only in-frame clones and misses some; the assay was immunoSEQ multiplex PCR. The DNA gave D and trimming, while V, J and clone size come from that table. The sample lists about 280,000 clones, around 92% occurring once. Trimming at V came to 4 bases and at J to 4 bases, leaving 15 bases not matched to a gene. From germline, CDR1 is SQVTM and CDR2 ANQGSEA. CDR3 length: 17 residues. This entry comes from a study of blood T cell repertoires in COVID-19.

This receptor was identified in a young woman with COVID-19, enrolled during active disease. The gene calls are TRBV29-1 and TRBJ2-2; 7 bases agree with TRBD1. The sample taken for sequencing was peripheral blood. The CDR3 sequence is CSVGRDRTSGVTGELFF. The CDR3 nucleotides read TGCAGCGTTGGACGGGACAGAACCTCCGGGGTCACCGGGGAGCTGTTTTTT.